This is a list of T cell receptor beta chains from one sample in a study of OX40 agonist ivuxolimab in advanced cancers. Some clones are missing from TCRdb's copy, which holds only in-frame ones; the method was immunoSEQ multiplex PCR. The sample consists of 150,000 to 190,000 clones, approximately 94% of them appearing once. Source: CD4+ or CD8+ T cells sorted from blood, taken in a trial of the OX40 agonist ivuxolimab. The receptors here all came from an adult with an advanced solid tumor such as melanoma, head and neck, liver or kidney cancer. CDR3s include the opening cysteine and the closing phenylalanine or tryptophan. The D gene is left open where the match is weak. Part of the rows lack a size; the others show once, few, many or a class for expanded clones.

D,size,J,V,CDR3,DNA
NA,once,TRBJ2-5,TRBV7-3,CASSLMGSQETQYF,TGTGCCAGCAGCTTAATGGGTAGTCAAGAGACCCAGTACTTC
NA,few,TRBJ2-7,TRBV7-6,CASSRDLTYEQYF,TGTGCCAGCAGCCGGGACTTAACCTACGAGCAGTACTTC
NA,NA,TRBJ1-1,TRBV5-1,CASSLGGLNTEAFF,TGCGCCAGCAGCTTGGGCGGATTGAACACTGAAGCTTTCTTT
NA,NA,TRBJ2-5,TRBV28,CASSLNGPETQYF,TGTGCCAGCAGTTTAAATGGGCCGGAGACCCAGTACTTC
NA,NA,TRBJ2-5,TRBV6-5,CASDSRAETQYF,TGTGCCAGCGACAGCCGGGCCGAGACCCAGTACTTC
NA,NA,TRBJ1-4,TRBV18,CASSPGTEGKLFF,TGTGCCAGCTCACCAGGGACCGAGGGAAAACTGTTTTTT
NA,NA,TRBJ2-1,TRBV20-1,CSARTNNEQFF,TGCAGTGCTAGGACGAACAATGAGCAGTTCTTC
NA,NA,TRBJ2-7,TRBV6-5,CASGAGPPYEQYF,TGTGCCAGCGGAGCCGGCCCCCCCTACGAGCAGTACTTC
TRBD1,NA,TRBJ1-3,TRBV7-6,CASSRGQAFSGNTIYF,TGTGCCAGCAGCAGAGGACAGGCGTTCTCTGGAAACACCATATATTTT
NA,NA,TRBJ1-1,TRBV7-2,CASSRGINTEAFF,TGTGCCAGCAGCCGGGGGATCAACACTGAAGCTTTCTTT
NA,once,TRBJ2-4,TRBV4-1,CASSQDPSLRDKNIQYF,TGCGCCAGCAGCCAAGATCCTTCCCTGAGGGACAAAAACATTCAGTACTTC
NA,NA,TRBJ1-1,TRBV18,CASSPQDRDTEAFF,TGTGCCAGCTCACCCCAGGACAGAGACACTGAAGCTTTCTTT
NA,NA,TRBJ1-5,TRBV27,CASSFEVGYQPQHF,TGTGCCAGCAGTTTCGAGGTAGGTTATCAGCCCCAGCATTTT
TRBD2,NA,TRBJ2-5,TRBV28,CASSSTIAGGPLETQYF,TGTGCCAGCAGTTCCACGATAGCGGGAGGGCCCTTAGAGACCCAGTACTTC
TRBD1,NA,TRBJ1-5,TRBV30,CAWTRTGGVPYSNQPQHF,TGTGCCTGGACCAGGACAGGGGGCGTCCCCTATAGCAATCAGCCCCAGCATTTT
TRBD2,NA,TRBJ2-2,TRBV5-1,CASSLLGLARGGELFF,TGCGCCAGCAGCTTGTTGGGACTAGCCAGGGGCGGGGAGCTGTTTTTT
NA,NA,TRBJ1-5,TRBV6-1,CASSVGQPQHF,TGTGCCAGCAGTGTTGGTCAGCCCCAGCATTTT
NA,NA,TRBJ1-5,TRBV6-6,CASSYVSGDRNQPQHF,TGTGCCAGCAGTTACGTGTCAGGGGATCGCAATCAGCCCCAGCATTTT
TRBD1,NA,TRBJ2-6,TRBV10-3,CAIRVGQGSSSGANVLTF,TGTGCCATCAGGGTTGGACAGGGATCGTCCTCTGGGGCCAACGTCCTGACTTTC
NA,once,TRBJ1-1,TRBV9,CASTRQVQNTEAFF,TGTGCCAGCACCCGACAGGTACAGAACACTGAAGCTTTCTTT
NA,once,TRBJ2-7,TRBV6-5,CASSYSSGGEQYF,TGTGCCAGCAGTTATAGTTCTGGGGGCGAGCAGTACTTC
NA,NA,TRBJ1-5,TRBV18,CASSPDRHQPQHF,TGTGCCAGCTCACCAGACCGGCATCAGCCCCAGCATTTT
TRBD1,NA,TRBJ1-3,TRBV18,CASSTDRVSGNTIYF,TGTGCCAGCTCGACGGACAGGGTGTCTGGAAACACCATATATTTT
NA,NA,TRBJ1-4,TRBV5-1,CASSLAGAGEKLFF,TGCGCCAGCAGCTTGGCAGGGGCCGGGGAAAAACTGTTTTTT
TRBD1,NA,TRBJ1-4,TRBV9,CASSATGGGEKLFF,TGTGCCAGCAGCGCCACAGGGGGCGGTGAAAAACTGTTTTTT
NA,NA,TRBJ1-2,TRBV6-5,CASNGLIANYGYTF,TGTGCCAGCAATGGCCTGATTGCGAACTATGGCTACACCTTC
NA,NA,TRBJ1-4,TRBV4-2,CASSREGNEKLFF,TGTGCCAGCAGCAGGGAAGGTAATGAAAAACTGTTTTTT
NA,few,TRBJ2-2,TRBV11-1,CASSLNTGELFF,TGTGCCAGCAGCCTTAACACCGGGGAGCTGTTTTTT
TRBD1,NA,TRBJ2-5,TRBV25-1,CASSDPGTEETQYF,TGTGCCAGCAGTGATCCCGGGACAGAAGAGACCCAGTACTTC
NA,NA,TRBJ1-4,TRBV16,CASSQSAGVFATNEKLFF,TGTGCCAGCAGCCAATCTGCGGGGGTATTTGCAACTAATGAAAAACTGTTTTTT
NA,NA,TRBJ2-3,TRBV5-1,CASSPDRLTDTQYF,TGCGCCAGCAGCCCGGACAGACTTACAGATACGCAGTATTTT
NA,once,TRBJ2-5,TRBV29-1,CSVVRGLQETQYF,TGCAGCGTTGTACGGGGATTACAAGAGACCCAGTACTTC
NA,NA,TRBJ2-6,TRBV30,CAWSKTGHIGANVLTF,TGTGCCTGGAGTAAGACAGGCCATATTGGGGCCAACGTCCTGACTTTC
NA,NA,TRBJ2-3,TRBV5-1,CASSFSSRTDTQYF,TGCGCCAGCAGCTTTTCATCCCGTACAGATACGCAGTATTTT
NA,NA,TRBJ1-5,TRBV5-8,CASKEVQGGQPQHF,TGTGCCAGCAAAGAGGTACAGGGTGGTCAGCCCCAGCATTTT
NA,NA,TRBJ1-3,TRBV7-2,CASRPQGLTGNTIYF,TGTGCCAGCAGACCCCAAGGTTTGACTGGAAACACCATATATTTT
NA,NA,TRBJ2-7,TRBV7-3,CASSPGGTFLREQYF,TGTGCCAGCAGCCCGGGTGGGACTTTCCTCCGGGAGCAGTACTTC
NA,NA,TRBJ1-1,TRBV9,CASSPGEGLNTEAFF,TGTGCCAGCAGCCCAGGGGAAGGGTTGAACACTGAAGCTTTCTTT
TRBD2,NA,TRBJ2-5,TRBV19,CASTKLAGGWETQYF,TGTGCCAGTACCAAACTAGCGGGAGGTTGGGAGACCCAGTACTTC
TRBD1,NA,TRBJ1-1,TRBV28,CASTRDSVGIGFF,TGTGCCAGCACCCGGGACAGCGTGGGGATTGGGTTCTTT
TRBD2,once,TRBJ2-5,TRBV5-1,CASSPGTSPEQTQYF,TGCGCCAGCAGCCCAGGGACTAGCCCCGAACAGACCCAGTACTTC
NA,NA,TRBJ2-1,TRBV19,CASSITTPGEQFF,TGTGCCAGTAGTATCACAACCCCCGGAGAGCAGTTCTTC
NA,NA,TRBJ1-5,TRBV5-6,CASSFGAQGRYLSNQPQHF,TGTGCCAGCAGCTTCGGGGCCCAGGGCCGATATCTTAGCAATCAGCCCCAGCATTTT
NA,NA,TRBJ1-1,TRBV5-1,CASSSLVGTEAFF,TGCGCCAGCAGCTCCCTAGTCGGCACTGAAGCTTTCTTT
NA,NA,TRBJ1-2,TRBV6-5,CASGSLGGGYGYTF,TGTGCCAGCGGCTCTCTAGGGGGGGGCTATGGCTACACCTTC
NA,NA,TRBJ2-7,TRBV20-1,CSAVYGEQYF,TGCAGTGCTGTTTACGGGGAGCAGTACTTC
TRBD1,once,TRBJ1-1,TRBV13,CASSSFLPGTENTEAFF,TGTGCCAGCAGCTCTTTTCTACCCGGGACAGAGAACACTGAAGCTTTCTTT
NA,NA,TRBJ2-7,TRBV29-1,CSVDNSYEQYF,TGCAGCGTGGATAACTCCTACGAGCAGTACTTC
NA,NA,TRBJ2-3,TRBV2,CASTLQYIIGPDTQYF,TGTGCCAGCACACTACAGTATATAATTGGTCCAGATACGCAGTATTTT
NA,NA,TRBJ2-3,TRBV13,CASSLDPDTQYF,TGTGCCAGCAGCTTAGACCCAGATACGCAGTATTTT
NA,once,TRBJ2-3,TRBV5-1,CASSLGWRVLIDTQYF,TGCGCCAGCAGCTTGGGGTGGCGGGTGCTTATTGATACGCAGTATTTT
NA,once,TRBJ1-4,TRBV2,CASSGETNEKLFF,TGTGCCAGCTCCGGGGAAACTAATGAAAAACTGTTTTTT
NA,NA,TRBJ2-2,TRBV6-6,CASGRQTGAGGELFF,TGTGCCAGCGGTCGACAGACTGGTGCGGGCGGGGAGCTGTTTTTT
TRBD1,NA,TRBJ1-4,TRBV10-3,CAISEGMRGLTSEKLFF,TGTGCCATCAGTGAGGGAATGAGGGGGCTGACGAGTGAAAAACTGTTTTTT
NA,once,TRBJ2-7,TRBV4-2,CASSLGTRSF,TGTGCCAGCAGCCTCGGGACCCGGTCCTTC
TRBD1,NA,TRBJ1-2,TRBV2,CASSVERTGTSYGYTF,TGTGCCAGCAGCGTTGAAAGGACAGGTACCAGCTATGGCTACACCTTC
NA,once,TRBJ1-1,TRBV7-2,CASSLSQSTEAFF,TGTGCCAGCAGCTTATCCCAGAGCACTGAAGCTTTCTTT